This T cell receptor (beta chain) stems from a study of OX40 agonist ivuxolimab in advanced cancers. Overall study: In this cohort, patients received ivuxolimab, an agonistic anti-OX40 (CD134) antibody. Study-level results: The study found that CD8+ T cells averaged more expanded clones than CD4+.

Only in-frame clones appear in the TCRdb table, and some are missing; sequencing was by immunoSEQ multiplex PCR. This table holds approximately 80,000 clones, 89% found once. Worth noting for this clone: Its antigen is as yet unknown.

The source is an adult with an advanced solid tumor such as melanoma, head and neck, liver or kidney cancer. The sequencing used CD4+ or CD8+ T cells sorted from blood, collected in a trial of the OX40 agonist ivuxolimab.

DNA of the CDR3: TGTGCCAGCAGTTGGGACAGGGGGAACTATGGCTACACCTTC. This codes for CASSWDRGNYGYTF. The rearrangement uses TRBV5-5 and TRBJ1-2, with 11 positions matching TRBD1. The V gene end was trimmed by 5 bases and the J gene end by 2 bases; junction bases not matched to a gene: 2. The CDR3 runs 14 residues. CDR1 and CDR2 from the germline V gene are SGHKS and YYEKEE (reference sequence).